This T cell receptor (beta chain) was retrieved from a study of shared clonotypes between healthy human individuals. The overall study: Three plates each covered CD4 naive and memory; CD8 naive two, CD8 memory one.

Germline loops: CDR1 MNHGY, CDR2 SVAAGI. V lost 9 bases and J 5 bases, leaving 17 bases between the germline ends. The CDR3 loop spans 13 amino acids. Study-wide results and limits: Compared with memory subsets, naive subsets generally had larger estimated richness. The low donor count limited represented genetic and exposure-history diversity. A few donors shared roughly 5% of their naive CD4 clonotypes.

Some clones are missing from TCRdb's copy, which holds only in-frame ones; the method was immunoSEQ multiplex PCR. This table holds around 750,000 clones, around 74% found once. Comment on this clone: Its matching antigen is unknown.

V and J are TRBV6-9 and TRBJ2-7; maybe TRBD1 (6 bases). This clonotype originated in a woman aged 25 to 45 in good health. Sequencing was performed on memory CD4+ T cells sorted from blood. Subset meaning: CD45RA-negative fraction. The CDR3 sequence is CARGAGYVHEQYF. CDR3 nucleotides: TGTGCCAGGGGGGCAGGGTACGTCCACGAGCAGTACTTC.